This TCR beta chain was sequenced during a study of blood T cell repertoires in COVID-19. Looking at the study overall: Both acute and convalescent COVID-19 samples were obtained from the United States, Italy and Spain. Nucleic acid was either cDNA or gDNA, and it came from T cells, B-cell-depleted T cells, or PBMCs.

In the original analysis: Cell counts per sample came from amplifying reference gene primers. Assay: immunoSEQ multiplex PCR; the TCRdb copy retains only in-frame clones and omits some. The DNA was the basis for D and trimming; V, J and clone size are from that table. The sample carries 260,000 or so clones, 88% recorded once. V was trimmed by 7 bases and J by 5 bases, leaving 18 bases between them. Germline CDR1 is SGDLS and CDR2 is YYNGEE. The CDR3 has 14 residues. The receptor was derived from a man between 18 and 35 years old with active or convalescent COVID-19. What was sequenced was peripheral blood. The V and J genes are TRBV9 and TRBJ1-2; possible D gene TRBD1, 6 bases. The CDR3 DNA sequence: TGTGCCAGCGGGGGGGGCACCCCGAGTTATGGCTACACCTTC. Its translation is CASGGGTPSYGYTF.